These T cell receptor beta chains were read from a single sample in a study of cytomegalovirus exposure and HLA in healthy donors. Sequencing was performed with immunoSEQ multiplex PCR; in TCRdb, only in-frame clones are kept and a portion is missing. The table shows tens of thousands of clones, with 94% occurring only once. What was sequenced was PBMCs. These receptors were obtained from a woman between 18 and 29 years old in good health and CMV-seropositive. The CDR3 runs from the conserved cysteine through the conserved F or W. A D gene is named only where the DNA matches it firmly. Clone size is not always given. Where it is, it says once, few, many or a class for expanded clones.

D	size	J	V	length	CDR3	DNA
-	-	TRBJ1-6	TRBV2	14	CASSESSGSSPLHF	TGTGCCAGCAGTGAATCTTCAGGGTCATCACCCCTCCACTTT
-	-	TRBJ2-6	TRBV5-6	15	CASSLPQGGANVLTF	TGTGCCAGCAGCTTGCCCCAGGGTGGGGCCAACGTCCTGACTTTC
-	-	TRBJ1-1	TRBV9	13	CASSVLGNTEAFF	TGTGCCAGCAGCGTACTAGGGAACACTGAAGCTTTCTTT
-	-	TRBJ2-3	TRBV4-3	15	CASSQTGFSTDTQYF	TGCGCCAGCAGCCAAACCGGGTTTAGCACAGATACGCAGTATTTT
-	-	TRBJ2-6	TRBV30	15	CAWKKIGGGANVLTF	TGTGCCTGGAAAAAAATTGGAGGTGGGGCCAACGTCCTGACTTTC
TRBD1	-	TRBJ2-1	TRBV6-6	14	CASRPGTGGNEQFF	TGTGCCAGCAGGCCCGGGACAGGGGGTAATGAGCAGTTCTTC
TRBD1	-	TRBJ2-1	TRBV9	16	CASSTRDRGFYNEQFF	TGTGCCAGCAGCACTCGGGACAGGGGGTTCTACAATGAGCAGTTCTTC
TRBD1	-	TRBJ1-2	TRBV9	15	CASSVEGGLDYGYTF	TGTGCCAGCAGCGTAGAAGGGGGCCTCGACTATGGCTACACCTTC
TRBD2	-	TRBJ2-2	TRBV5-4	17	CASSLGLAGANTGELFF	TGTGCCAGCAGCTTGGGACTAGCGGGGGCCAACACCGGGGAGCTGTTTTTT
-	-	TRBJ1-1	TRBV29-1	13	CSVATQLGWEAFF	TGCAGCGTTGCTACCCAACTGGGCTGGGAAGCTTTCTTT
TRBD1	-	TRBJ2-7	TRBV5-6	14	CASSSGTGGLLTYF	TGTGCCAGCAGCTCCGGGACAGGGGGCCTTCTAACCTACTTC
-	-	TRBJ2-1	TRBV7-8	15	CASSLTGSQRNEQFF	TGTGCCAGCAGCTTAACAGGGTCCCAGCGGAATGAGCAGTTCTTC
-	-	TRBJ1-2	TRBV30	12	CAWSRERYGYTF	TGTGCCTGGAGTAGAGAGCGATATGGCTACACCTTC
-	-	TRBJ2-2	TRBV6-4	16	CASAPGGGSYTGELFF	TGTGCCAGTGCACCTGGCGGAGGGAGCTACACCGGGGAGCTGTTTTTT
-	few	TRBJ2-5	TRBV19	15	CASSSGLSGGETQYF	TGTGCCAGTAGTTCCGGACTATCAGGGGGGGAGACCCAGTACTTC
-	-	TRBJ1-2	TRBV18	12	CASSPDTYGYTF	TGTGCCAGCTCCCCCGACACCTATGGCTACACCTTC
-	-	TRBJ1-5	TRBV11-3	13	CASSRGSDQPQHF	TGTGCCAGCAGCCGAGGGTCGGATCAGCCCCAGCATTTT
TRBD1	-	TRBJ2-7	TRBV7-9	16	CASSLETGSSTYEQYF	TGTGCCAGCAGCTTAGAGACAGGGTCGAGTACCTACGAGCAGTACTTC
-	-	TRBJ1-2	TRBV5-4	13	CASSSSNTGGYTF	TGTGCCAGCAGCTCCTCTAACACGGGTGGCTACACCTTC
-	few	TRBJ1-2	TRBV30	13	CAGTIVIRSGYTF	TGTGCCGGCACCATAGTTATTCGGAGTGGCTACACCTTC
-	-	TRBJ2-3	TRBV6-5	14	CASSYARSPDTQYF	TGTGCCAGCAGTTATGCCAGGTCCCCAGATACGCAGTATTTT
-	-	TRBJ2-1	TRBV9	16	CASSVMVRASYNEQFF	TGTGCCAGCAGCGTAATGGTCAGGGCTTCCTACAATGAGCAGTTCTTC
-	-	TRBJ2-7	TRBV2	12	CASSSNNYEQYF	TGTGCCAGCAGTAGCAATAATTACGAGCAGTACTTC
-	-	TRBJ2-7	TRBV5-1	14	CASSSQPGVYEQYF	TGCGCCAGCAGCTCCCAACCGGGAGTCTACGAGCAGTACTTC
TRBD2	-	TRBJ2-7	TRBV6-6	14	CASSYMAGGGEQYF	TGTGCCAGCAGTTACATGGCGGGGGGAGGAGAGCAGTACTTC
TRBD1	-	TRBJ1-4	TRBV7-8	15	CASSLAGTGFEKLFF	TGTGCCAGCAGCTTAGCTGGGACAGGGTTTGAAAAACTGTTTTTT
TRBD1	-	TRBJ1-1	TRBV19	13	CASSIDWDREAFF	TGTGCCAGTAGTATAGACTGGGACAGAGAAGCTTTCTTT
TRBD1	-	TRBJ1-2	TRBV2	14	CASSERDSHYGYTF	TGTGCCAGCAGTGAAAGGGACAGCCACTATGGCTACACCTTC
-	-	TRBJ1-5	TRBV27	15	CASSPRAGGDQPQHF	TGTGCCAGCAGTCCGCGAGCGGGGGGGGATCAGCCCCAGCATTTT
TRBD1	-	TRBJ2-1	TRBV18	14	CASSDTGGKNEQFF	TGTGCCAGCTCCGACACAGGGGGCAAGAATGAGCAGTTCTTC
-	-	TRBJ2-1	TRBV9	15	CASSEQLESYNEQFF	TGTGCCAGCAGCGAGCAACTTGAGAGCTACAATGAGCAGTTCTTC
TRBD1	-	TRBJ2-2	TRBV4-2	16	CASSQEKGQGTGELFF	TGTGCCAGCAGCCAAGAGAAAGGACAGGGCACCGGGGAGCTGTTTTTT
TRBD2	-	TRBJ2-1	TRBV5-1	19	CASSLAPGGAGGVDNEQFF	TGCGCCAGCAGCTTGGCGCCTGGTGGAGCGGGGGGCGTCGACAATGAGCAGTTCTTC
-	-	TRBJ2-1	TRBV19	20	CASRIAGASAKVGSYNEQFF	TGTGCCAGTAGAATTGCGGGCGCTAGCGCGAAAGTGGGCTCCTACAATGAGCAGTTCTTC
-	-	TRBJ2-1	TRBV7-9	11	CASEVANEQFF	TGTGCCAGCGAGGTGGCGAATGAGCAGTTCTTC
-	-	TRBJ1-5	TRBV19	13	CASSTISNQPQHF	TGTGCCAGTAGTACGATCAGTAATCAGCCCCAGCATTTT
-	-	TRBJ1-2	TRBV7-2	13	CASSLTGEGGYTF	TGTGCCAGCAGCTTAACAGGTGAAGGGGGCTACACCTTC
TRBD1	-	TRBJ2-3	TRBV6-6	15	CASSDGQGGTDTQYF	TGTGCCAGCAGTGACGGACAGGGAGGCACAGATACGCAGTATTTT
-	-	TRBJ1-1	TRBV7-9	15	CASSPAGRQVFEAFF	TGTGCCAGCAGCCCTGCGGGGCGACAAGTCTTTGAAGCTTTCTTT
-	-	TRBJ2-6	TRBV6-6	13	CASSPIRANVLTF	TGTGCCAGCAGCCCAATTCGGGCCAACGTCCTGACTTTC
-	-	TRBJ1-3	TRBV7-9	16	CASSLGQIYSGNTIYF	TGTGCCAGCAGCTTAGGACAGATTTACTCTGGAAACACCATATATTTT
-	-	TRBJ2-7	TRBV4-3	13	CASSSTLGYEQYF	TGCGCCAGCAGCTCCACACTAGGATACGAGCAGTACTTC
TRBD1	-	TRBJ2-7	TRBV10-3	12	CAITTGAGEQYF	TGTGCCATCACTACAGGGGCCGGGGAGCAGTACTTC
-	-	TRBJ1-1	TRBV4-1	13	CASSPQADTEAFF	TGCGCCAGCAGCCCACAGGCGGACACTGAAGCTTTCTTT
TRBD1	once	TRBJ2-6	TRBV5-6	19	CASSFWGGTGNYGANVLTF	TGTGCCAGCAGCTTTTGGGGGGGGACAGGGAATTATGGGGCCAACGTCCTGACTTTC
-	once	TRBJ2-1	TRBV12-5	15	CASGLPPLVYNEQFF	TGTGCTAGTGGTTTGCCACCCTTAGTGTACAATGAGCAGTTCTTC
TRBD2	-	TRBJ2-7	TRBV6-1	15	CASRGRTSGSYEQYF	TGTGCCAGCCGGGGGAGGACTAGCGGGAGCTACGAGCAGTACTTC
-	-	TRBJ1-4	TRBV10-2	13	CASRWGANEKLFF	TGCGCCAGCAGGTGGGGGGCTAATGAAAAACTGTTTTTT
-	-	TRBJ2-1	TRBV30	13	CAWSSLSHREQFF	TGTGCCTGGAGTTCCCTCTCGCACAGGGAGCAGTTCTTC
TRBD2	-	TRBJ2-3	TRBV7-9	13	CASSPRTSLTQYF	TGTGCCAGCAGCCCTAGGACTAGCTTAACGCAGTATTTT
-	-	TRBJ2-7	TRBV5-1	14	CASSFTGNSYEQYF	TGCGCCAGCAGCTTCACCGGGAACTCCTACGAGCAGTACTTC
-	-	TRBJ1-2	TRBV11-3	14	CASSATYNNYGYTF	TGTGCCAGCAGCGCGACTTATAATAACTATGGCTACACCTTC